The 16 T cell receptor beta chains given below trace back to one sample, sequenced in a study of CD8 T cells in cerebrospinal fluid in Alzheimer's disease. TCRdb processed the 10x single-cell sequencing reads again and assigns one entry to each CDR3 protein, with no DNA. This repertoire includes 1,200 to 1,500 distinct CDR3 sequences. The sequencing sample was made of cerebrospinal fluid. The source is a human donor with mild cognitive impairment.

This clonotype is identified as medium-sized from frequency. This chain joins TRBV5-1 and TRBJ1-1; TCRdb lists TRBD1, though no DNA is available to test this call. Germline loops: CDR1 SGHRS, CDR2 YFSETQ. This CDR3 comprises 13 residues. The CDR3 reads CASSLEDRFEAFF.

The genes are TRBV20-1 and TRBJ1-2. The CDR3 runs 13 residues. Germline-derived CDR1 and CDR2 are DFQATT and SNEGSKA (reference sequence). CDR3 residues: CSASEEFFYGYTF.

By frequency, this clonotype registers medium-sized. J is TRBJ1-2 and V is TRBV6-5; TCRdb calls TRBD1, which cannot be checked without DNA. The CDR3 contains 14 residues. CDR1 and CDR2 (germline): MNHEY, SVGAGI. The CDR3 reads CASSFGQGGYGYTF.

This clonotype is classed as medium-sized by frequency. The gene calls are TRBV6-5 and TRBJ2-5; TCRdb's D call of TRBD2 is untestable without DNA. Germline V gene data show CDR1 as MNHEY and CDR2 as SVGAGI. The CDR3 is 12 residues long. The CDR3 spells CASKSRVGTQYF.

This clonotype ranks as medium-sized in terms of frequency. The chain has TRBV5-1 and TRBJ2-7; as DNA is missing, the TRBD1 call by TCRdb cannot be tested. Germline loops: CDR1 SGHRS, CDR2 YFSETQ. CDR3 size: 15 residues. The CDR3 here is CASSQSSGSRYEQYF.

The chain employs TRBV11-3 and TRBJ2-1; TCRdb proposes TRBD2, but this gene call is untestable without DNA. The germline V gene has CDR1 SGHNT and CDR2 YENEEA. The CDR3 contains 13 residues. The CDR3 loop is CASSPRGAHEQFF.

This clonotype is called large based on its frequency. This chain joins TRBV4-1 and TRBJ1-1. Germline V lookup: CDR1 MGHRA, CDR2 YSYEKL. The CDR3 is 14 residues long. CDR3 sequence: CASSQESLNTEAFF.

This clonotype ranks as medium-sized in terms of frequency. The chain links TRBV28 to TRBJ2-4; TCRdb's D gene call, TRBD1, goes unchecked for lack of DNA. This CDR3 contains 14 residues. Germline V gene data show CDR1 as MDHEN and CDR2 as SYDVKM. The CDR3 loop is CASSLAGAKNIQYF.

Its frequency marks this clonotype as medium-sized. V usage is TRBV27 and J usage is TRBJ2-7. The CDR3 runs to 14 residues. Looked up from germline, CDR1 is MNHEY and CDR2 is SMNVEV (reference sequence). The CDR3 reads CASSLTTNSYEQYF.

This sequence joins TRBV6-2 or TRBV6-3 and TRBJ2-1. Germline CDR1 reads MNHEY; CDR2 reads SVGEGT. The CDR3 runs to 16 residues. CDR3: CASSDFGGSSYNEQFF.

This clonotype counts as medium-sized (0.01 to 0.1%) by frequency. The rearrangement uses TRBV7-9 and TRBJ2-7; TCRdb designates TRBD1, a call that cannot be tested without DNA. The germline gives CDR1 SEHNR, CDR2 FQNEAQ (reference sequence). The CDR3 is made up of 13 amino acids. This CDR3 is CASSSTTGTEQYF.

By frequency, this clonotype is medium-sized. The chain uses TRBV20-1 and TRBJ2-2; the D gene TCRdb calls, TRBD1, cannot be checked with no DNA. Per germline, CDR1 DFQATT and CDR2 SNEGSKA (reference sequence). This CDR3 spans 14 amino acids. The CDR3 sequence: CSALGQDKTGELFF.

This chain joins TRBV25-1 and TRBJ1-1. The CDR3 consists of 14 residues. The germline gives CDR1 MGHDK, CDR2 SYGVNS. Here the CDR3 reads CASSYGQGSTEAFF.

The V and J genes are TRBV10-3 and TRBJ1-2. CDR3 length: 14 residues. Per germline, CDR1 ENHRY and CDR2 SYGVKD. The CDR3 sequence: CAISESTGRDGYTF.

This clonotype shows up as medium-sized (0.01 to 0.1%) by frequency. The J gene is TRBJ2-1, the V gene TRBV7-9. CDR1 is SEHNR and CDR2 is FQNEAQ in the germline V gene (reference sequence). This CDR3 is built from 13 residues. This CDR3 is CASSLSSATEQFF.

This clonotype is deemed medium-sized by its frequency. CDR3: CSASPVEANSNQPQHF. This chain links TRBV20-1 with TRBJ1-5. The length of the CDR3 is 16 residues. Per the germline V gene, CDR1 is DFQATT and CDR2 is SNEGSKA (reference sequence).